A selection of T cell receptor beta chains follows, all from one sample in a study of blood T cells in healthy people across ages. MiXCR, applied by TCRdb to the 5' RACE reads, yields one record per CDR3 protein. The table lists 650,000 to 900,000 distinct CDR3 sequences, 60% to 80% of them singletons. Sequencing was carried out using blood. The receptors originated from a man aged 25 to 45 in good health. Each CDR3 is given with its conserved first and last residue. Each record gives: clone size, V gene, CDR3 protein. Clone size is given for some rows only: seen once, a few or many times, or a class if the clone is expanded.

size: .
V: TRBV28
CDR3: CASSLFGLAGGPYTQYF

size: .
V: TRBV6-2/TRBV6-3
CDR3: CASSYRAGGANSNQPQHF

size: .
V: TRBV7-3
CDR3: CASSYTGGEWNEQYF

size: .
V: TRBV11-2
CDR3: CASSWIGLAGLSYEQYF

size: .
V: TRBV6-5
CDR3: CASSYLSRGPPNYGYTF

size: few
V: TRBV6-6
CDR3: CASSYSLDYGYTF

size: .
V: TRBV6-2/TRBV6-3
CDR3: CASSPGTSGYYNEQFF

size: few
V: TRBV20-1
CDR3: CSAQGTGFGQYF

size: .
V: TRBV4-3
CDR3: CASSPNGQKNVLTF

size: .
V: TRBV4-1
CDR3: CASRRDPLKGEQYF

size: .
V: TRBV28
CDR3: CASSLVMRDRATNTEAFF

size: .
V: TRBV16
CDR3: CASSQRQGHTEAFF

size: .
V: TRBV4-2
CDR3: CASSQDTDSFEAFF

size: .
V: TRBV5-8
CDR3: CASSTGQGTHEQYF

size: few
V: TRBV7-9
CDR3: CASSTADSKETQYF

size: many
V: TRBV6-1
CDR3: CASSEDGSGANVLTF

size: .
V: TRBV27
CDR3: CASSPRLAGASSYEQYF

size: .
V: TRBV3-1
CDR3: CASSPGRAVLANEQFF

size: .
V: TRBV25-1
CDR3: CASSDPVGGSNYGYTF

size: .
V: TRBV12-3/TRBV12-4
CDR3: CVSSTSRDRGYEQYF

size: few
V: TRBV5-6
CDR3: CASSLEPAETQYF

size: .
V: TRBV2
CDR3: CASTGLAGVNEQFF